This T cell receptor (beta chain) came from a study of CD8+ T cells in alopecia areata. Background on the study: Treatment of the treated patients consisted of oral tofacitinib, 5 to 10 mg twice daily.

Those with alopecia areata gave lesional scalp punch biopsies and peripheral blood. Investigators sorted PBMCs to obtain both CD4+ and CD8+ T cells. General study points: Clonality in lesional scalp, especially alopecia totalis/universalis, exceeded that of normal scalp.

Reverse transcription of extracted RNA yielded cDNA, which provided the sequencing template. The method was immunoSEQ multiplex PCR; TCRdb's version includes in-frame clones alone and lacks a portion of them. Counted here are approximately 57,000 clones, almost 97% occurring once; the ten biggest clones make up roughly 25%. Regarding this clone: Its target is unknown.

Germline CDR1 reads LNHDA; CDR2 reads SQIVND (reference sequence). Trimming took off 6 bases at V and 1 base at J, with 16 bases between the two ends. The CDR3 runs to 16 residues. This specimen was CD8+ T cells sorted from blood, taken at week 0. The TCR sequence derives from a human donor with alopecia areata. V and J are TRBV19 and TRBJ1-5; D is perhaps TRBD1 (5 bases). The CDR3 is CASSLRTPGSNQPQHF. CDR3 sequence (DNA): TGTGCCAGTAGCCTCCGGACACCGGGGAGCAATCAGCCCCAGCATTTT.